The clone carrying this T cell receptor beta chain was seen many times. Its antigen is currently unknown. CDR3 size: 14 residues. In TCRdb, the 5' RACE reads were re-called with MiXCR into one record per CDR3 protein. The table lists about 580,000 distinct CDR3 sequences, less than 20% of them singletons, with around 16% in the top ten. The sample comes from a study of T cells after yellow fever vaccination. Study results and caveats: Most primary-vaccination clones reappeared after the booster (about 95% CD4, 88% CD8).

The J gene is TRBJ2-1, the V gene TRBV21-1; TRBD2, the D gene given by the table, was not confirmed from the DNA. TRBV21-1 is termed a pseudogene. The source material was PBMCs, sampled around 5 days after the first yellow fever vaccination. The TCR originated in a man between 18 and 29 years old who received the YFV17D yellow fever vaccine. The CDR3 DNA reads TGTGCCAGCTTTCCGGGACTAGAGAACAATGAGCAGTTCTTC. This encodes CASFPGLENNEQFF.